This T cell receptor (beta chain) originates from a study of neurological immune-mediated disorders (dated by TCRdb to between 2018 and 2020). Notes on the research overall: Among the 34 multiple sclerosis patients, relapsing-remitting MS was present in some 31 and secondary progressive MS was present in 3. Longitudinal samples, technical triplicates and paired sorted CD4+ and CD8+ T-cell subsets, alongside PBMC samples, were included among the roughly 97 TCR-beta libraries. Using UMI-based sequencing, the study compared peripheral blood TCR-beta repertoires from patients with HTLV-I-associated myelopathy (HAM/TSP), patients with multiple sclerosis, and healthy controls. The cohort included approximately 68 subjects: some 15 with HAM/TSP, about 34 with multiple sclerosis, and approximately 20 healthy controls. Study-level results and caveats: TCR clonal expansion was highest in HAM/TSP patients and lowest in MS patients, with MS patients falling below even healthy controls. Phylogenetic analysis grouped repertoires from 18 of 34 MS patients into a cluster of related CDR3 sequences, suggesting a possible repertoire-level signature. Expanded clones from different subjects shared no identical CDR3 amino acid sequences, which suggests that TCR-beta repertoires were private in all groups. The MS cluster was not associated with any clinical or MRI features, and the authors stated that larger cohorts are needed.

For the unsorted PBMC libraries, 2 million PBMCs were stored in RNAlater at -80 degrees C until RNA extraction and were used to generate the libraries. The multiple sclerosis patients were enrolled in a US clinical protocol that used magnetic resonance imaging to evaluate disease progression. Peripheral blood underwent Ficoll-Hypaque density gradient centrifugation to isolate PBMCs, which were then cryopreserved in liquid nitrogen. V has 0 bases trimmed and J has 1 base trimmed; junction bases matching no gene number 4. The CDR3 measures 16 amino acids from cysteine to phenylalanine. The kept DNA is CDR3 alone, 48 bases in frame from the first base. Based on the germline V gene, the CDR1 and CDR2 sequences are SGHRS and YFSETQ. cDNA was synthesized by template-switch 5'RACE using a primer carrying a 10-nucleotide random unique molecular identifier by which each TCR transcript was tagged. Every sequencing run yielded over 160 million TCR-beta sequences covering 15-18 subjects. The RNeasy kit was used to extract total RNA. TCR-beta VDJ regions were amplified with primers for the TCR constant region and the 5'RACE anchor, using the KAPA Real-time Library Amplification kit. A first PCR added sample indexes and Illumina adaptors, after which a second PCR increased the library yield. The roughly 650 bp TCR product was size-selected on a 2% E-gel SizeSelection system after Ampure bead purification. Library quality was checked on a Bioanalyzer, concentration was measured with Qubit, and libraries were quantified with the Kapa Library Quantification kit before pooling. An Illumina HiSeq 2500 sequenced the libraries paired-end 2 x 150 bp. To increase sequence diversity, roughly 23-30% phiX was spiked into each library pool. In the source study's methods: The UMI-based MiGEC pipeline processed quality-filtered reads and removed over 80% of raw TCR sequences during error correction. IMGT germline references were used for alignment of VDJ genes, and clonotypes were defined by a unique CDR3 amino acid sequence together with V-J genes. Clonal expansion, Shannon diversity and CDR3 relatedness (CalcPairwiseDistances, ClusterSamples) were evaluated with VDJtools, and phylogenetic trees were built with CLCbio workbench. Expanded clones were defined as having at least 8 unique UMIs, based on coefficient-of-variation modelling across technical triplicates. The raw public data were reprocessed by TCRdb itself: fastp quality trimming at Q25, MiXCR clonotype calling, in-frame beta chains only. Records with the same CDR3 protein are collapsed into one entry carrying the most frequent genes and DNA. TCRdb, not the original authors, processed these V and J calls. The sample has some 95,000 distinct CDR3 sequences on record, 3.5% to 4% of them singletons. 5% to 6.5% of the sample is taken by the ten largest.

In its sample, this clonotype was seen a few times. This receptor's antigen is unknown. It has no much larger one-base neighbor in the sample; base qualities were not kept. The chain is assembled from TRBV5-1 and TRBJ2-1, and TRBD1 matches 7 of the central bases. The sequence was obtained from a woman under 30 with multiple sclerosis. Sequencing was done on a sample of PBMCs. The nucleotide sequence reads TGCGCCAGCAGCTTGGGGACAGGAATGTCCTACAATGAGCAGTTCTTC. Translation gives CASSLGTGMSYNEQFF.